This T cell receptor (beta chain) was recovered during a study of cytomegalovirus exposure and HLA in healthy donors. Whole-study context: Unique TCRs from HLA-typed donors, approximately 80 million of them, were held in an early data release. Broader study findings: CMV serostatus was the only immune exposure information that was available. As was reported, the HLA-A and HLA-B alleles of most subjects were accurately predicted from TCR beta sequences. What a later analysis showed was that several of the most significant clusters appeared linked to common viral pathogens.

60 Vbeta and 13 Jbeta primers were used in PCR. Here immunoSEQ multiplex PCR was the method, and the copy in TCRdb shows in-frame clones only, minus some. The sample yields about 180,000 clones, about four fifths seen once. Germline CDR1 MDHEN, CDR2 SYDVKM. The CDR3 is 15 amino acids. V lost 4 bases and J lost 7, with 17 bases in between. With respect to this clone: Its antigen is as yet unknown.

This receptor was obtained from a woman in her late teens or twenties in good health and CMV-seropositive. The chain carries TRBV28 and TRBJ1-5, with D perhaps TRBD1 (6 bases). What was sequenced was PBMCs. CDR3 sequence (DNA): TGTGCCAGCAGTTCGACCAGGGGTTGGGGGCAGCCCCAGCATTTT. Amino acids: CASSSTRGWGQPQHF. The full variable domain, with the rest looked up from reference TRBV28 and TRBJ1-5, is DVKVTQSSRYLVKRTGEKVFLECVQDMDHENMFWYRQDPGLGLRLIYFSYDVKMKEKGDIPEGYSVSREKKERFSLILESASTNQTSMYLCASSSTRGWGQPQHFGDGTRLSIL.